In this sample, the clone carrying this T cell receptor beta chain turned up once. What it recognizes is unknown. The CDR3 runs 13 residues. V shed 6 bases, J shed 6 bases, and the junction held 4 bases outside the gene matches. The V gene's germline CDR1 is MGHDK and CDR2 SYGVNS. This sample was included in a study of CD8+ T cells in alopecia areata. Study in general: At a dose of 5 to 10 mg twice daily, oral tofacitinib was given to treated patients. Study results and limitations: Scalp sequencing also captures normal skin's resident alphabeta T cells.

The authors extracted RNA and reverse transcribed it into cDNA as the sequencing template. This table comes from immunoSEQ multiplex PCR, and its TCRdb copy is limited to in-frame clones, with some not included. The sample records about 180,000 clones, 59% being singletons. Those with alopecia areata gave lesional scalp punch biopsies and peripheral blood. This specimen consisted of CD4+ T cells sorted from blood, obtained at week 0. The receptor's source is a human donor with alopecia areata. The V and J genes are TRBV25-1 and TRBJ1-4; 7 bases align to TRBD1. For the CDR3, the DNA is TGTGCCAGCAGCAAGACAGGGTATGAAAAACTGTTTTTT. Encoded protein: CASSKTGYEKLFF.